This is a list of T cell receptor beta chains from one sample in a study of T-cell memory formation after mild COVID-19. TCRdb re-called the 5' RACE reads with MiXCR, one entry per CDR3 protein. Here the sample spans under 110,000 distinct CDR3 sequences, roughly 12% being singletons. Sequencing was performed on PBMCs or a T cell subset sorted from them (not recorded which). These receptors came from an adult woman who had mild COVID-19 (a few samples of this study predate the infection). Cell type and time point are not known. Both conserved end residues are part of each CDR3. The order of the fields is V gene, J gene, clone size, D gene, CDR3 protein, CDR3 DNA. A D gene is named only where the DNA matches it firmly. Expanded clones are given a class, and other clones once, few, many or no size at all.

v_call: TRBV6-1; j_call: TRBJ2-1; clone_size: few; d_call: TRBD2; cdr3_aa: CASSEPLGLAGGKEQFF; cdr3_nt: TGTGCCAGCAGTGAACCGCTCGGACTAGCGGGGGGAAAGGAGCAGTTCTTC
v_call: TRBV5-1; j_call: TRBJ1-3; clone_size: -; d_call: -; cdr3_aa: CASSFTGSGNTIYF; cdr3_nt: TGCGCCAGCAGCTTTACAGGGTCTGGAAACACCATATATTTT
v_call: TRBV5-6; j_call: TRBJ1-5; clone_size: many; d_call: TRBD1; cdr3_aa: CASSLGQGPNQPQHF; cdr3_nt: TGTGCCAGCAGCTTGGGACAGGGACCCAATCAGCCCCAGCATTTT
v_call: TRBV5-6; j_call: TRBJ2-3; clone_size: few; d_call: -; cdr3_aa: CASSLGGFPDTQYF; cdr3_nt: TGTGCCAGCAGCTTGGGAGGGTTCCCAGATACGCAGTATTTT
v_call: TRBV5-1; j_call: TRBJ2-5; clone_size: -; d_call: -; cdr3_aa: CASGLGQGSWETQYF; cdr3_nt: TGCGCCAGCGGGCTTGGGCAGGGGAGTTGGGAGACCCAGTACTTC
v_call: TRBV12-3/TRBV12-4; j_call: TRBJ2-1; clone_size: many; d_call: TRBD2; cdr3_aa: CASSGFGGEFYNEQFF; cdr3_nt: TGTGCCAGCAGTGGATTTGGGGGGGAGTTCTACAATGAGCAGTTCTTC
v_call: TRBV7-8; j_call: TRBJ2-7; clone_size: -; d_call: TRBD1; cdr3_aa: CASSLRETGVPYEQYF; cdr3_nt: TGTGCCAGCAGCTTAAGGGAGACAGGGGTCCCCTACGAGCAGTACTTC
v_call: TRBV7-6; j_call: TRBJ2-3; clone_size: many; d_call: -; cdr3_aa: CASSLESRATDTQYF; cdr3_nt: TGTGCCAGCAGCTTAGAGTCTAGGGCTACGGATACGCAGTATTTT
v_call: TRBV5-1; j_call: TRBJ2-3; clone_size: few; d_call: -; cdr3_aa: CASRSEGYTDTQYF; cdr3_nt: TGCGCCAGCCGCTCTGAGGGGTACACAGATACGCAGTATTTT
v_call: TRBV12-3/TRBV12-4; j_call: TRBJ2-7; clone_size: -; d_call: -; cdr3_aa: CASSFSGAGEQYF; cdr3_nt: TGTGCCAGCAGTTTCTCCGGGGCCGGTGAGCAGTACTTC
v_call: TRBV12-3/TRBV12-4; j_call: TRBJ2-1; clone_size: -; d_call: -; cdr3_aa: CASSFRDSQGDEQFF; cdr3_nt: TGTGCCAGCAGTTTCCGGGACTCCCAGGGGGATGAGCAGTTCTTC
v_call: TRBV4-3; j_call: TRBJ1-1; clone_size: few; d_call: -; cdr3_aa: CASSQEGRPSYTEAFF; cdr3_nt: TGCGCCAGCAGCCAAGAAGGAAGACCTAGTTACACTGAAGCTTTCTTT
v_call: TRBV15; j_call: TRBJ1-2; clone_size: -; d_call: -; cdr3_aa: CATSRDRGLGYGYTF; cdr3_nt: TGTGCCACCAGCAGAGATCGAGGGTTAGGCTATGGCTACACCTTC
v_call: TRBV19; j_call: TRBJ2-5; clone_size: few; d_call: -; cdr3_aa: CASGPQETQYF; cdr3_nt: TGTGCCTCAGGACCACAAGAGACCCAGTACTTC
v_call: TRBV13; j_call: TRBJ1-4; clone_size: -; d_call: -; cdr3_aa: CASSSRIAGHNEKLFF; cdr3_nt: TGTGCCAGCAGCTCCCGGATTGCAGGGCATAATGAAAAACTGTTTTTT
v_call: TRBV9; j_call: TRBJ2-1; clone_size: few; d_call: -; cdr3_aa: CASSEGGVSYNEQFF; cdr3_nt: TGTGCCAGCAGCGAGGGTGGGGTCTCCTACAATGAGCAGTTCTTC
v_call: TRBV20-1; j_call: TRBJ2-4; clone_size: -; d_call: -; cdr3_aa: CSASTRRGIQYF; cdr3_nt: TGCAGTGCTAGCACTAGGAGGGGCATTCAGTACTTC
v_call: TRBV7-9; j_call: TRBJ2-7; clone_size: -; d_call: -; cdr3_aa: CASSGKVYEQYF; cdr3_nt: TGTGCCAGCAGCGGGAAGGTCTACGAGCAGTACTTC
v_call: TRBV24-1; j_call: TRBJ2-1; clone_size: -; d_call: TRBD2; cdr3_aa: CATSPGSGGFYNEQFF; cdr3_nt: TGTGCCACCTCCCCGGGGAGCGGGGGTTTTTACAATGAGCAGTTCTTC
v_call: TRBV6-5; j_call: TRBJ1-1; clone_size: few; d_call: TRBD1; cdr3_aa: CASRTGGTEAFF; cdr3_nt: TGTGCCAGCCGGACAGGGGGCACTGAAGCTTTCTTT
v_call: TRBV7-2; j_call: TRBJ2-3; clone_size: few; d_call: TRBD2; cdr3_aa: CASSFVAGTSGITDTQYF; cdr3_nt: TGTGCCAGCAGCTTCGTAGCCGGGACTAGCGGAATTACAGATACGCAGTATTTT
v_call: TRBV24-1; j_call: TRBJ2-2; clone_size: -; d_call: TRBD2; cdr3_aa: CATSGVGAGVSTGELFF; cdr3_nt: TGTGCCACCAGTGGAGTCGGAGCGGGAGTTAGCACCGGGGAGCTGTTTTTT
v_call: TRBV11-1; j_call: TRBJ2-7; clone_size: few; d_call: -; cdr3_aa: CASSLALGTKDYEQYF; cdr3_nt: TGTGCCAGCAGCTTAGCGCTAGGGACAAAGGACTACGAGCAGTACTTC
v_call: TRBV7-9; j_call: TRBJ2-1; clone_size: -; d_call: -; cdr3_aa: CASSLVLEGYNEQFF; cdr3_nt: TGTGCCAGCAGCTTAGTTCTAGAAGGTTACAATGAGCAGTTCTTC
v_call: TRBV10-3; j_call: TRBJ2-6; clone_size: few; d_call: -; cdr3_aa: CAISALTEPGASGANVLTF; cdr3_nt: TGTGCCATCAGTGCCCTAACAGAGCCCGGGGCTTCTGGGGCCAACGTCCTGACTTTC
v_call: TRBV5-1; j_call: TRBJ1-2; clone_size: -; d_call: TRBD1; cdr3_aa: CASRTGTGTDGYTF; cdr3_nt: TGCGCCAGCAGGACCGGGACAGGGACCGATGGCTACACCTTC
v_call: TRBV5-4; j_call: TRBJ2-7; clone_size: few; d_call: TRBD2; cdr3_aa: CASSVWEGSPYEQYF; cdr3_nt: TGTGCCAGCAGTGTCTGGGAGGGGTCCCCCTACGAGCAGTACTTC
v_call: TRBV20-1; j_call: TRBJ2-1; clone_size: few; d_call: TRBD1; cdr3_aa: CSARRSGQGVYNEQFF; cdr3_nt: TGCAGTGCTAGAAGGTCCGGACAGGGGGTCTACAATGAGCAGTTCTTC
v_call: TRBV6-5; j_call: TRBJ2-5; clone_size: few; d_call: -; cdr3_aa: CASSSGAETQYF; cdr3_nt: TGTGCCAGCAGTTCTGGGGCAGAGACCCAGTACTTC
v_call: TRBV7-2; j_call: TRBJ2-7; clone_size: -; d_call: -; cdr3_aa: CASSFYSAIYEQYF; cdr3_nt: TGTGCCAGCAGCTTTTACAGCGCGATCTACGAGCAGTACTTC
v_call: TRBV10-3; j_call: TRBJ2-2; clone_size: -; d_call: -; cdr3_aa: CAIGPPLGGELFF; cdr3_nt: TGTGCCATCGGACCGCCGTTGGGCGGGGAGCTGTTTTTT
v_call: TRBV4-3; j_call: TRBJ2-7; clone_size: once; d_call: TRBD2; cdr3_aa: CASRRGLAASYEQYF; cdr3_nt: TGCGCCAGCAGACGCGGACTAGCGGCCTCCTACGAGCAGTACTTC
v_call: TRBV5-1; j_call: TRBJ2-7; clone_size: many; d_call: -; cdr3_aa: CASSLATDAPGEQYF; cdr3_nt: TGCGCCAGCAGCTTGGCCACAGACGCCCCCGGCGAGCAGTACTTC
v_call: TRBV4-1; j_call: TRBJ2-7; clone_size: many; d_call: -; cdr3_aa: CASSQGGGSYEQYF; cdr3_nt: TGCGCCAGCAGCCAAGGTGGCGGATCCTACGAGCAGTACTTC
v_call: TRBV6-5; j_call: TRBJ2-5; clone_size: few; d_call: -; cdr3_aa: CASSAPAFGLGKTQYF; cdr3_nt: TGTGCCAGCAGTGCGCCCGCCTTTGGCTTGGGAAAGACCCAGTACTTC
v_call: TRBV3-1; j_call: TRBJ2-5; clone_size: few; d_call: -; cdr3_aa: CASSLTSQETQYF; cdr3_nt: TGTGCCAGCAGCCTTACGAGCCAAGAGACCCAGTACTTC
v_call: TRBV5-1; j_call: TRBJ2-7; clone_size: -; d_call: -; cdr3_aa: CASSPWRGQLYEQYF; cdr3_nt: TGCGCCAGCAGCCCCTGGAGGGGACAGCTTTACGAGCAGTACTTC
v_call: TRBV7-9; j_call: TRBJ2-5; clone_size: -; d_call: TRBD1; cdr3_aa: CASSLPGQGARETQYF; cdr3_nt: TGTGCCAGCAGCTTACCCGGACAGGGGGCTCGAGAGACCCAGTACTTC
v_call: TRBV9; j_call: TRBJ2-5; clone_size: -; d_call: -; cdr3_aa: CARKVGGAGGGTQYF; cdr3_nt: TGTGCCAGGAAGGTTGGGGGAGCAGGAGGGGGGACCCAGTACTTC
v_call: TRBV11-3; j_call: TRBJ2-3; clone_size: -; d_call: -; cdr3_aa: CASSLKGVDTQYF; cdr3_nt: TGTGCCAGCAGCTTGAAGGGGGTCGATACGCAGTATTTT
v_call: TRBV20-1; j_call: TRBJ2-7; clone_size: many; d_call: -; cdr3_aa: CSASYRDTLEQYF; cdr3_nt: TGCAGTGCTAGTTACCGGGACACCCTGGAGCAGTACTTC
v_call: TRBV7-8; j_call: TRBJ2-2; clone_size: -; d_call: -; cdr3_aa: CASSLGTSRNTGELFF; cdr3_nt: TGTGCCAGCAGCTTAGGGACATCTCGGAACACCGGGGAGCTGTTTTTT
v_call: TRBV4-2; j_call: TRBJ2-3; clone_size: -; d_call: TRBD2; cdr3_aa: CASSQERGGVPDTDTQYF; cdr3_nt: TGTGCCAGCAGCCAAGAACGCGGGGGGGTCCCCGACACAGATACGCAGTATTTT
v_call: TRBV20-1; j_call: TRBJ2-1; clone_size: few; d_call: TRBD1; cdr3_aa: CSARDWGTGGTRSYNEQFF; cdr3_nt: TGCAGTGCTAGAGATTGGGGGACAGGGGGTACCCGCTCCTACAATGAGCAGTTCTTC
v_call: TRBV12-3/TRBV12-4; j_call: TRBJ2-1; clone_size: -; d_call: -; cdr3_aa: CASRSEGFDEQFF; cdr3_nt: TGTGCCAGCAGATCGGAGGGGTTCGATGAGCAGTTCTTC
v_call: TRBV3-1; j_call: TRBJ2-6; clone_size: -; d_call: -; cdr3_aa: CASSQERDSGSPGANVLTF; cdr3_nt: TGTGCCAGCAGCCAAGAAAGGGATTCAGGGAGCCCTGGGGCCAACGTCCTGACTTTC
v_call: TRBV4-3; j_call: TRBJ2-5; clone_size: -; d_call: -; cdr3_aa: CASSQDYRVEETQYF; cdr3_nt: TGCGCCAGCAGCCAAGATTATCGGGTAGAAGAGACCCAGTACTTC
v_call: TRBV3-1; j_call: TRBJ2-7; clone_size: few; d_call: TRBD1; cdr3_aa: CASSQGTGVLYEQYF; cdr3_nt: TGTGCCAGCAGCCAAGGAACAGGGGTTCTCTACGAGCAGTACTTC
v_call: TRBV5-1; j_call: TRBJ2-5; clone_size: many; d_call: TRBD1; cdr3_aa: CASGDRGVGETQYF; cdr3_nt: TGCGCCAGCGGAGACAGGGGAGTAGGAGAGACCCAGTACTTC
v_call: TRBV7-2; j_call: TRBJ2-1; clone_size: -; d_call: TRBD2; cdr3_aa: CASSGGSGRGSYNEQFF; cdr3_nt: TGTGCCAGCAGCGGGGGTAGCGGGAGGGGCTCCTACAATGAGCAGTTCTTC
v_call: TRBV7-9; j_call: TRBJ2-7; clone_size: many; d_call: TRBD1; cdr3_aa: CASSTTGGRSDEQYF; cdr3_nt: TGTGCCAGCAGTACCACAGGGGGCAGATCAGACGAGCAGTACTTC
v_call: TRBV5-1; j_call: TRBJ2-7; clone_size: few; d_call: -; cdr3_aa: CASSLGTTNEQYF; cdr3_nt: TGCGCCAGCAGCTTGGGGACGACCAACGAGCAGTACTTC
v_call: TRBV29-1; j_call: TRBJ2-5; clone_size: many; d_call: TRBD2; cdr3_aa: CSVGLAGGAHIQETQYF; cdr3_nt: TGCAGCGTCGGACTAGCGGGAGGCGCCCATATCCAAGAGACCCAGTACTTC
v_call: TRBV6-1; j_call: TRBJ2-7; clone_size: many; d_call: TRBD2; cdr3_aa: CASSPQAGVPYEQYF; cdr3_nt: TGTGCCAGCAGTCCGCAGGCGGGGGTCCCCTACGAGCAGTACTTC
v_call: TRBV27; j_call: TRBJ2-5; clone_size: many; d_call: -; cdr3_aa: CASSLTGNQETQYF; cdr3_nt: TGTGCCAGCAGTTTGACGGGAAACCAAGAGACCCAGTACTTC